The entry that follows covers one T cell receptor (beta chain) sequence. The source of the sample is a study of blood T cell repertoires in COVID-19. For the study at large: PBMCs, B-cell-depleted T cells, or T cells provided the cDNA or gDNA that made up the material.

This CDR3 is built from 14 residues. Germline V lookup: CDR1 SEHNR, CDR2 FQNEAQ (reference sequence). Between the trimmed V and J ends, which lost 8 bases and 3 bases, there was a span of 16 bases. Libraries were prepared by immunoSEQ multiplex PCR; TCRdb keeps only in-frame clonotypes and omits some of them. The sample lists hundreds of thousands of clones, approximately 90% seen once, with around 8.9% in the top ten. Self-reported history from a screening survey and questionnaire set each donor's cohort. Cohort 3 donors were reported recovered after two negative PCRs, clearance, or symptom resolution.

The origin of this receptor is a woman under 30 who had recovered from COVID-19. This rearrangement joins TRBV7-9 to TRBJ2-5; tentative D call: TRBD2 (5 bases). The sequenced sample was PBMCs or T cells enriched from blood (not recorded which). The CDR3 DNA reads TGTGCCAGCGCCGAGCGGTACGAAGAAGAGACCCAGTACTTC. Encoded protein: CASAERYEEETQYF.